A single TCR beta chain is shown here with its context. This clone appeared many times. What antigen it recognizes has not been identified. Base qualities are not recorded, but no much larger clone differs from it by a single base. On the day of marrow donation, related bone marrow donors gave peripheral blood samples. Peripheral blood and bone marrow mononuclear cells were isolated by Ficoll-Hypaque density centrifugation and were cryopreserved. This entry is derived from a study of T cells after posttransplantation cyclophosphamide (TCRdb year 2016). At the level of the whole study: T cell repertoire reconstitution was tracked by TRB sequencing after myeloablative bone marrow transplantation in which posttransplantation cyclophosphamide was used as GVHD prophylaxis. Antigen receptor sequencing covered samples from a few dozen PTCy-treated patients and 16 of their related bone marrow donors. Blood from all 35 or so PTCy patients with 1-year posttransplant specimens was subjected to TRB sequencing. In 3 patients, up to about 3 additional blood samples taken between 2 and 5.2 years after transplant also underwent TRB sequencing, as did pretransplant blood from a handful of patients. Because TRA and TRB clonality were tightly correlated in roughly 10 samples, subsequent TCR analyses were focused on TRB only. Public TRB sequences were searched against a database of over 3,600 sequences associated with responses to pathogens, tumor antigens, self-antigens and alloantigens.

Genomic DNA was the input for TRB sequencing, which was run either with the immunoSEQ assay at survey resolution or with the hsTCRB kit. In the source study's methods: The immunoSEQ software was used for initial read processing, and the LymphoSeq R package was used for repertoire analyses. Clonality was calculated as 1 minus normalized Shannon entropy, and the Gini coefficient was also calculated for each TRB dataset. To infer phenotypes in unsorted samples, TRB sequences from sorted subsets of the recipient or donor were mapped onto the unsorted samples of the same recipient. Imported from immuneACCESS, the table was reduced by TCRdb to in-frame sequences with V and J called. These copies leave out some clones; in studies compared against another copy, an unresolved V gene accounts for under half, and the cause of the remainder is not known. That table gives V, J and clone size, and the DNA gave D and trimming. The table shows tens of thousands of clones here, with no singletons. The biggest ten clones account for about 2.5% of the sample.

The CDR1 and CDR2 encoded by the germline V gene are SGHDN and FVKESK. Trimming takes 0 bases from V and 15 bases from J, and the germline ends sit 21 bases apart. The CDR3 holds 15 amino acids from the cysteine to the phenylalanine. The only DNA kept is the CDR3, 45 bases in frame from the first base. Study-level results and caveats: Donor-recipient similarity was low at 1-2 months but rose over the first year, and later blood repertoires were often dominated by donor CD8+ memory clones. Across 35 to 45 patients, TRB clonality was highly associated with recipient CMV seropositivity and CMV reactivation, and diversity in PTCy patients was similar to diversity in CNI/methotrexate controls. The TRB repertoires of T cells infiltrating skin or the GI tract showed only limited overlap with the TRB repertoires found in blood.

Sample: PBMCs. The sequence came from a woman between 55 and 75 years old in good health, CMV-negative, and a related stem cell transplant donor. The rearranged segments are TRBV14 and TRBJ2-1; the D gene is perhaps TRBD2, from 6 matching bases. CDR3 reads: CASSQETTGTALWFF. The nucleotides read TGTGCCAGCAGCCAAGAGACAACCGGGACTGCTTTATGGTTCTTC.